The 29 T cell receptor beta chains reported below all come from one sample, sequenced in a study of STAT3 mutations in large granular lymphocyte leukemia. Points from the study as a whole: At least one immunodominant TCR beta clonotype appeared in every T-cell large granular lymphocyte leukemia patient.

Their antigens remain unidentified. Data came from immunoSEQ multiplex PCR; TCRdb stores just in-frame clones and leaves some out. Of roughly 40,000 clones listed, about 81% are singletons. Material for sequencing was PBMCs. Source of these receptors: a human donor with T large granular lymphocyte leukemia. Some clones in this sample may be carry-over from other donors' samples.

The genes are TRBV5-5 and TRBJ2-7; possibly TRBD1 or TRBD2 for D (6 bases each). CDR3 length equals 16 residues. Germline V lookup: CDR1 SGHKS, CDR2 YYEKEE (reference sequence). V lost 0 bases and J lost 0, with 13 bases in between. CDR3 nucleotide sequence: TGTGCCAGCAGCTTGGGGTCGGGGGCCGGCTCCTACGAGCAGTACTTC. Protein: CASSLGSGAGSYEQYF.

The genes are TRBV13 and TRBJ2-7; a weak D match, TRBD1 (5 bases). The CDR3 loop spans 13 amino acids. V lost 2 bases and J 3 bases, leaving 8 bases between the germline ends. The V gene's germline CDR1 is PRHDT and CDR2 FYEKMQ (reference sequence). The CDR3 DNA reads TGTGCCAGCAGCTTAACAGGTCGCTACGAGCAGTACGTC. This encodes CASSLTGRYEQYV.

V and J are TRBV14 and TRBJ1-4; possible D gene TRBD1, 5 bases. Germline V gene sequence: CDR1 SGHDN, CDR2 FVKESK. The length of the CDR3 is 16 residues. Trimming pared 3 bases from V and 8 bases from J, leaving 19 bases between. CDR3 bases: TGTGCCAGCAGCCACGGAGGGGTCCTGTTCGGGGAAAAACTGTTTTTT. Protein sequence: CASSHGGVLFGEKLFF.

V usage is TRBV11-2 and J usage is TRBJ2-5; 8 bases map to TRBD1. CDR1 and CDR2 from the germline V gene are SGHAT and FQNNGV. CDR3 length: 15 amino acids. The J segment lost 2 bases and the V segment lost 5 bases, leaving 7 bases of the junction unmatched. This chain's CDR3 is CASSPGQGPQETQYF. Written as DNA, the CDR3 is TGTGCCAGCAGCCCTGGACAGGGCCCGCAAGAGACCCAGTACTTC.

This clone is a singleton in its sample. This chain links TRBV7-6 with TRBJ2-2; no clear D. The CDR3 totals 19 residues. Germline V CDR1 and CDR2: SGHVS, FNYEAQ. The V gene lost 4 bases and the J gene lost 3 bases, with 24 bases spanning the gap. CDR3 sequence reads: CASSSASPNQHAYTGELFF. CDR3 bases: TGTGCCAGCAGCTCCGCGTCGCCCAACCAACATGCTTACACCGGGGAGCTGTTTTTT.

The rearrangement links TRBV10-3 to TRBJ2-5; D perhaps matches TRBD1 (6 bases). Germline V lookup: CDR1 ENHRY, CDR2 SYGVKD. The CDR3 sequence is 16 residues long. V was trimmed by 2 bases and J by 7 bases, leaving 20 bases between them. CDR3 sequence (DNA): TGTGCCATCAGTGAGGCTTGGACGGTACAGGGAGTGACCCAGTACTTC. Its protein product is CAISEAWTVQGVTQYF.

The gene calls are TRBV29-1 and TRBJ2-1; D ambiguous. V was trimmed by 1 base and J by 6 bases, leaving 10 bases between them. The CDR3 is made up of 13 amino acids. Germline CDR1 reads SQVTM; CDR2 reads ANQGSEA. The CDR3 region is CSVEARPGNEQFF. The CDR3 bases are TGCAGCGTTGAAGCCCGGCCGGGCAATGAGCAGTTCTTC.

The rearrangement uses TRBV11-2 and TRBJ1-1, with D unclear. V was pared by 5 bases and J by 3 bases, with 16 bases between. The CDR3 has 15 amino acids. Germline V gene sequence: CDR1 SGHAT, CDR2 FQNNGV. In nucleotides, the CDR3 is TGTGCCAGCAGCCCCATAGCAAAAACGGACACTGAAGCTTTCTTT. As protein: CASSPIAKTDTEAFF.

This clone was counted a few times. J is TRBJ1-6 and V is TRBV7-2; TRBD1 matches 7 bases. The germline V gene encodes CDR1 SGHTA and CDR2 FQGNSA. The CDR3 has 13 residues. With V trimmed by 5 bases and J by 14 bases, 9 bases remained unmatched. In DNA, the CDR3 is TGTGCCAGCAGCCCCAGCAGGGGGGACACCCTCCACTTT. Translation: CASSPSRGDTLHF.

This chain uses TRBV28 with TRBJ1-6; 10 nucleotides align to TRBD1. Germline CDR1 and CDR2: MDHEN and SYDVKM. The V gene end was trimmed by 7 bases and the J gene end by 7 bases; junction bases not matched to a gene: 7. The CDR3 length is 15 residues. CDR3 DNA: TGTGCCAGCACCCTCGGACAGGGGGTAAATTCACCCCTCCACTTT. Amino acids: CASTLGQGVNSPLHF.

The V and J genes are TRBV7-9 and TRBJ2-3; 7 positions match TRBD2. With V trimmed by 5 bases and J by 6 bases, 2 bases remained unmatched. This CDR3 region has 12 residues. The germline gives CDR1 SEHNR, CDR2 FQNEAQ (reference sequence). The chain's CDR3 is CASSLSGDTQYF. The CDR3, as DNA: TGTGCCAGCAGCCTTAGCGGGGATACGCAGTATTTT.

V usage is TRBV4-2 and J usage is TRBJ1-5; D remains ambiguous. V was pared by 3 bases and J by 5 bases, with 11 bases between. This CDR3 contains 14 residues. The germline V gene encodes CDR1 LGHNA and CDR2 YNFKEQ. The CDR3 loop reads CASSQLNGHQPQHF. The DNA for the CDR3 is TGTGCCAGCAGCCAGCTCAACGGCCATCAGCCCCAGCATTTT.

This clone appeared once. DNA of the CDR3: TGTGCCACCAGCAGAGATATCCGTAGTGAGCAGTTCTTC. Protein: CATSRDIRSEQFF. This chain uses TRBV15 with TRBJ2-1; D call uncertain. Trimming took off 0 bases at V and 9 bases at J, with 9 bases between the two ends. CDR1 LNHNV and CDR2 YYDKDF come from the germline V gene (reference sequence). CDR3 size: 13 residues.

This clone was seen only once. The chain employs TRBV7-9 and TRBJ2-7, with 7 bases matching TRBD1. The CDR3 consists of 15 residues. The germline gives CDR1 SEHNR, CDR2 FQNEAQ (reference sequence). After removal of 5 bases from V and 0 bases from J, the junction contained 7 bases not matched to a gene. CDR3 in amino acids: CASSRTGFSSYEQYF. DNA of the CDR3: TGTGCCAGCAGCCGGACAGGTTTTAGCTCCTACGAGCAGTACTTC.

The chain joins TRBV5-5 to TRBJ1-5, with 7 bases identical to TRBD1. The CDR3 extends over 15 amino acids. Germline assignment: CDR1 SGHKS and CDR2 YYEKEE (reference sequence). V lost 4 bases and J lost 3; bases outside the gene matches: 7. For the CDR3, the DNA is TGTGCCAGCAGCCCAGGGGGAAGGGTCAATCAGCCCCAGCATTTT. It encodes CASSPGGRVNQPQHF.

The chain uses TRBV28 and TRBJ1-6; no clear D. The germline V gene encodes CDR1 MDHEN and CDR2 SYDVKM. The CDR3 length is 14 residues. The V end was cut by 4 bases, the J end by 11 bases, with 15 bases between. CDR3 in amino acids: CASSSASGETPLHF. In nucleotides, the CDR3 is TGTGCCAGCAGTTCTGCCTCCGGGGAGACACCCCTCCACTTT.

The chain combines TRBV11-2 with TRBJ1-4; D is unclear. CDR3 size: 14 residues. Germline V CDR1 and CDR2: SGHAT, FQNNGV. V lost 4 bases to trimming and J lost 4 bases, with 10 bases between them. The CDR3, as DNA: TGTGCCAGCAGCTCACTCCGGGGTAATGAAAAACTGTTTTTT. This sequence encodes CASSSLRGNEKLFF.

The chain employs TRBV27 and TRBJ2-7, with D maybe TRBD1 (5 bases). Looked up from germline, CDR1 is MNHEY and CDR2 is SMNVEV (reference sequence). There are 16 residues in the CDR3. V gave up 3 bases and J gave up 3 bases, with 18 bases separating them. The DNA for the CDR3 is TGTGCCAGCAGTTTCTCCCCCTCGACAGTAGGCTACGAGCAGTACTTC. As protein: CASSFSPSTVGYEQYF.

This rearrangement joins TRBV7-7 to TRBJ1-5, with TRBD1 as a possible D gene (6 bases). Germline assignment: CDR1 SSHAT and CDR2 FNYEAQ (reference sequence). This CDR3 spans 15 amino acids. Trimming took off 4 bases at V and 3 bases at J, with 13 bases between the two ends. Here the CDR3 reads CASSSPGAYNQPQHF. CDR3 coding DNA: TGTGCCAGCAGCTCGCCGGGGGCCTACAATCAGCCCCAGCATTTT.

This chain's CDR3 is CAVPRSGASGELFF. CDR3 in DNA: TGTGCCGTACCTCGTTCGGGGGCAAGCGGGGAGCTGTTTTTT. The gene calls are TRBV7-9 and TRBJ2-2; possibly TRBD1 or TRBD2 for D (6 bases each). Trimming stripped 11 bases from V and 7 bases from J, with 20 bases between. The germline V gene encodes CDR1 SEHNR and CDR2 FQNEAQ (reference sequence). The CDR3 sequence is 14 residues long. Full variable domain (missing parts from reference TRBV7-9 and TRBJ2-2): DTGVSQNPRHKITKRGQNVTFRCDPISEHNRLYWYRQTLGQGPEFLTYFQNEAQLEKSRLLSDRFSAERPKGSFSTLEIQRTEQGDSAMYLCAVPRSGASGELFFGEGSRLTVL.

The chain couples TRBV10-2 to TRBJ1-6, with 9 positions matching TRBD1. The V gene's germline CDR1 is WSHSY and CDR2 SAAADI. With 2 bases clipped from V and 12 bases from J, the junction kept 5 bases outside the gene matches. CDR3 length: 14 amino acids. The CDR3 sequence: CASSEPGQGIPLHF. The CDR3 region has the DNA TGCGCCAGCAGTGAGCCGGGACAGGGAATACCCCTCCACTTT.

V is TRBV27 and J is TRBJ1-4; D gene unclear. Germline CDR1 and CDR2: MNHEY and SMNVEV (reference sequence). This CDR3 region has 14 residues. V lost 0 bases, J lost 7 bases, and 9 bases lay in between. In DNA, the CDR3 is TGTGCCAGCAGTTTATCGGGCTTACGTGAAAAACTGTTTTTT. Its translation is CASSLSGLREKLFF.

The chain couples TRBV5-6 to TRBJ2-1; D gene unclear. CDR1 and CDR2 from the germline V gene are SGHDT and YYEEEE. The CDR3 consists of 15 residues. V lost 4 bases to trimming and J lost 3 bases, with 14 bases between them. The CDR3 bases are TGTGCCAGCAGCGGAACCACGGCGATCTACAATGAGCAGTTCTTC. Protein sequence: CASSGTTAIYNEQFF.

The chain recombines TRBV18 with TRBJ2-3, with TRBD2 matching 7 bases. This CDR3 has 16 residues. Germline V CDR1 and CDR2: KGHSH, LQKENI. With 2 bases clipped from V and 1 base from J, the junction kept 6 bases outside the gene matches. The CDR3 here is CASSPNRAGGTDTQYF. The DNA of the CDR3 is TGTGCCAGCTCACCAAATAGGGCGGGGGGCACAGATACGCAGTATTTT.

The gene calls are TRBV5-4 and TRBJ2-3, with 9 positions matching TRBD2. V lost 1 base to trimming and J lost 2 bases; unmatched junction nucleotides: 8. The CDR3 extends over 17 amino acids. Germline CDR1 and CDR2: SGHNT and YYREEE (reference sequence). CDR3 region: CASSLKGSGGYTDTQYF. The CDR3 DNA sequence: TGTGCCAGCAGCTTGAAAGGTAGCGGGGGATACACAGATACGCAGTATTTT.

This chain joins TRBV2 and TRBJ2-5; weak D call: TRBD1 (5 bases). The CDR3 is made up of 15 amino acids. The germline V and J ends were trimmed by 4 bases and 5 bases, with 17 bases remaining between them. Germline values: CDR1 SNHLY, CDR2 FYNNEI. As DNA, the CDR3 is TGTGCCAGCAGTGTCCAGGGCCTAACGGCCGAGACCCAGTACTTC. The encoded protein is CASSVQGLTAETQYF.

V is TRBV29-1 and J is TRBJ1-2, with D tentatively TRBD1 (6 bases). The CDR3 is made up of 13 amino acids. With 7 bases removed from V and 4 bases from J, the gap between germline ends came to 16 bases. In germline, CDR1 is SQVTM, CDR2 ANQGSEA. Here the CDR3 reads CSAHREESYGYTF. CDR3 coding DNA: TGCAGCGCCCACAGGGAGGAAAGCTATGGCTACACCTTC.

This clone was counted only a few times. J is TRBJ2-1 and V is TRBV10-1; 7 nucleotides align to TRBD2. This CDR3 contains 13 residues. J gave up 8 bases and V 2 bases, and 3 bases lay outside the gene matches. Germline V gene lookup returns CDR1 WNHNN and CDR2 SYGVQD (reference sequence). DNA of the CDR3: TGCGCCAGCAGTGAGGTGGGGGGGTATGAGCAGTTCTTC. It yields the protein CASSEVGGYEQFF.

The V gene is TRBV7-2, the J gene TRBJ2-1; TRBD2 matches at 10 bases. The V and J ends lost 0 bases and 1 base, in that order; junction bases with no gene match: 18. The CDR3 extends over 22 amino acids. Germline lookup yields CDR1 SGHTA and CDR2 FQGNSA. CDR3 loop: CASSLAHRGPGKAGGSYNEQFF. The CDR3 nucleotides are TGTGCCAGCAGCTTAGCTCATCGGGGACCCGGTAAAGCGGGGGGGTCCTACAATGAGCAGTTCTTC.